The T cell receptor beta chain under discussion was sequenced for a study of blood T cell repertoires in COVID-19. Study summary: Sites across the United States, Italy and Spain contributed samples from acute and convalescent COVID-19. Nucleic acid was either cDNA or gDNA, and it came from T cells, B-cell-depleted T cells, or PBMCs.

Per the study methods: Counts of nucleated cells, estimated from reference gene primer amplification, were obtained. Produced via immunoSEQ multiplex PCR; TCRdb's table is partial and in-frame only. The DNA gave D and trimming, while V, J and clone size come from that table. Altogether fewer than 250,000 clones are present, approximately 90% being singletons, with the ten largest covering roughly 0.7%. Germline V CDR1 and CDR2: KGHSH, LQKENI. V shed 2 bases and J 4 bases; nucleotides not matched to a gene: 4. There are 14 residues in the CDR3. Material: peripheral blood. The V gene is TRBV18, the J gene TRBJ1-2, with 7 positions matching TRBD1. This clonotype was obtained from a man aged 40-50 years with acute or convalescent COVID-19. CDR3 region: CASSPNTGVYGYTF. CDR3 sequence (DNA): TGTGCCAGCTCACCAAATACAGGGGTCTATGGCTACACCTTC.